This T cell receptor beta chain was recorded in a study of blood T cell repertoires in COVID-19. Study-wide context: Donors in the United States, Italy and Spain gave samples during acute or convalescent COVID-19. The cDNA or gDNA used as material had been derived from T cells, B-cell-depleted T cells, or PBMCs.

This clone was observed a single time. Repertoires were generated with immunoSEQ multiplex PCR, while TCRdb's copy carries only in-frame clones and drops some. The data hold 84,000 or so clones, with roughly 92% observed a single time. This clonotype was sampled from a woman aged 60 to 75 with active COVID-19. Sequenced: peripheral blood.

The CDR3 coding sequence is TGTGCCAGCAGCAAGGACAGGGTTACTGAAGCTTTCTTT. It codes for CASSKDRVTEAFF. V gene TRBV6-5 combines with J gene TRBJ1-1; 8 positions agree with TRBD1. This CDR3 is built from 13 residues. V dropped 6 bases and J dropped 5; count of bases not matched to a gene: 5. The germline V gene has CDR1 MNHEY and CDR2 SVGAGI.